Here is one TCR beta chain with its context. The antigen is not known. Primers included in the PCR were 60 Vbeta and 13 Jbeta primers. Source study methods: Unique TCR beta chains numbered roughly 83 million in a later analysis, with some 9.9 million shared. Some clones are missing from TCRdb's copy, which holds only in-frame ones; the method was immunoSEQ multiplex PCR. The V and J calls and clone size were taken over from that table, and D and trimming were inferred from the DNA. The sample data list some 48,000 clones. These data belong to a study of cytomegalovirus exposure and HLA in healthy donors. Overall study findings and caveats: Earlier findings revealed that most TCR beta V segments proved productive either about 87% or about 30% of the time. Across donors, most TCRs were seen rarely, yet some public ones were widespread. Sequencing had likely introduced a cluster of highly shared sequence variants as an artifact.

This CDR3 contains 16 residues. V lost 5 bases and J lost 0; bases outside the gene matches: 5. Looked up from germline, CDR1 is SGHNT and CDR2 is YENEEA. This sequence joins TRBV11-3 and TRBJ2-3, with 10 bases fitting TRBD2. The sequence came from a woman in her forties in good health and CMV-seronegative. Sequences were obtained from PBMCs. CDR3 nucleotides: TGTGCCAGCAGCCACGGACTAGCGGTTAGCACAGATACGCAGTATTTT. Protein sequence: CASSHGLAVSTDTQYF.